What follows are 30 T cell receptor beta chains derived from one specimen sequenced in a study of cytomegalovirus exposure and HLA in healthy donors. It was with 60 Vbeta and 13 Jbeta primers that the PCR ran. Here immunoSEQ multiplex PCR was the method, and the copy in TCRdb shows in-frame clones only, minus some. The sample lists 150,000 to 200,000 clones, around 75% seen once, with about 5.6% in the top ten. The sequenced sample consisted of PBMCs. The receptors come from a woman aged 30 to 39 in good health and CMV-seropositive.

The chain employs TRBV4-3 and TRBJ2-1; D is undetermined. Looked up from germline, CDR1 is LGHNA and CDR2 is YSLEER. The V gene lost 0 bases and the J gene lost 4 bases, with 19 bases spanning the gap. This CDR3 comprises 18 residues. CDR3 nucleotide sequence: TGCGCCAGCAGCCAAGATCTGTTGGGCACTGATAATTACAATGAGCAGTTCTTC. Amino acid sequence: CASSQDLLGTDNYNEQFF.

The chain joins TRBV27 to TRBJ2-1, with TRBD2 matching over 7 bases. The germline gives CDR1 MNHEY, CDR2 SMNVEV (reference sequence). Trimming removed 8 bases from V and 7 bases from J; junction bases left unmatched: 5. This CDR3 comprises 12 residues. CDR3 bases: TGTGCCAGCGGGAGGGCCAAAAATGAGCAGTTCTTC. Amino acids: CASGRAKNEQFF.

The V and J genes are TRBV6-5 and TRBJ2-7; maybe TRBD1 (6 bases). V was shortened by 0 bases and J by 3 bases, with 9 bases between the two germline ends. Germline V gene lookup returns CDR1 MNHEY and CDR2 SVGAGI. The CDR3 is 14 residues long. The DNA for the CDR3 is TGTGCCAGCAGTTACTCCTACAGGGACTACGAGCAGTACTTC. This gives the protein CASSYSYRDYEQYF.

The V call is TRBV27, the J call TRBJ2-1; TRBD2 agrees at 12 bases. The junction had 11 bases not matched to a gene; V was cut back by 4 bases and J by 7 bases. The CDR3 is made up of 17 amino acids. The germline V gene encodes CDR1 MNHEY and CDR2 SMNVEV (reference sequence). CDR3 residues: CASSSPATSGGRNEQFF. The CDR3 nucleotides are TGTGCCAGCAGTTCACCCGCGACTAGCGGGGGAAGGAATGAGCAGTTCTTC.

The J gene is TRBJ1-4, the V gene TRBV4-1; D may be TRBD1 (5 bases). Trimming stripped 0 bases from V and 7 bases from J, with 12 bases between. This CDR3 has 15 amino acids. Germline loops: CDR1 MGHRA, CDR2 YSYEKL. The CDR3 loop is CASSQEGQGGEKLFF. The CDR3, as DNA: TGCGCCAGCAGCCAAGAAGGGCAGGGTGGTGAAAAACTGTTTTTT.

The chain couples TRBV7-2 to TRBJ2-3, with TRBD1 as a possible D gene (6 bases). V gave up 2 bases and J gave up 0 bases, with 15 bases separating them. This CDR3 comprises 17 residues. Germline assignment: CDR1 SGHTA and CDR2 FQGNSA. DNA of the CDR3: TGTGCCAGCAGCTTAAAAGCCCCGGACAGAAGCACAGATACGCAGTATTTT. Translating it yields CASSLKAPDRSTDTQYF.

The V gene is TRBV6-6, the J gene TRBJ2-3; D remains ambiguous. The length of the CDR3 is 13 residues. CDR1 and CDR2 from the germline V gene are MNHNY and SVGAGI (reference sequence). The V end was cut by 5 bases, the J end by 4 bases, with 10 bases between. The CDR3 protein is CASSLGQPDTQYF. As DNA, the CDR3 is TGTGCCAGCAGTCTTGGGCAGCCAGATACGCAGTATTTT.

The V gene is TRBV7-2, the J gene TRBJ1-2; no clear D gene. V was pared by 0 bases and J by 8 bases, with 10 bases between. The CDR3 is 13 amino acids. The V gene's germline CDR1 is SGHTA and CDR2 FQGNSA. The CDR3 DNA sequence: TGTGCCAGCAGCTTAGCGAGCGCGTGGGGCTACACCTTC. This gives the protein CASSLASAWGYTF.

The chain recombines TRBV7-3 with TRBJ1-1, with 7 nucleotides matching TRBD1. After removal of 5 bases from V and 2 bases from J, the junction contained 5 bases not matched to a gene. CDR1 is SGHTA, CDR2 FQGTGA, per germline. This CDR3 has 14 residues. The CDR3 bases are TGTGCCAGCAGCCTCACAGGGGATAACACTGAAGCTTTCTTT. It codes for CASSLTGDNTEAFF. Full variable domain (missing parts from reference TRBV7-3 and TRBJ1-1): GAGVSQTPSNKVTEKGKYVELRCDPISGHTALYWYRQSLGQGPEFLIYFQGTGAADDSGLPNDRFFAVRPEGSVSTLKIQRTERGDSAVYLCASSLTGDNTEAFFGQGTRLTVV.

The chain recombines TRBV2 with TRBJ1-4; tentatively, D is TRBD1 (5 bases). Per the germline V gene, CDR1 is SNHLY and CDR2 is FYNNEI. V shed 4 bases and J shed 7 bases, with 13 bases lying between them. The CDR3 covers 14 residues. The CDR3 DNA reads TGTGCCAGCAGTGGGGGGGTTCGAAGTGAAAAACTGTTTTTT. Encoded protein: CASSGGVRSEKLFF.

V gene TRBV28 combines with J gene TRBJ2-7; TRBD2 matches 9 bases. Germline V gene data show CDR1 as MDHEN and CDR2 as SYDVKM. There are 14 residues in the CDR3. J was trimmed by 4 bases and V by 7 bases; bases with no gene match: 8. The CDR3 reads CASTRLAGRYEQYF. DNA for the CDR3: TGTGCCAGCACCCGGCTAGCGGGAAGGTACGAGCAGTACTTC.

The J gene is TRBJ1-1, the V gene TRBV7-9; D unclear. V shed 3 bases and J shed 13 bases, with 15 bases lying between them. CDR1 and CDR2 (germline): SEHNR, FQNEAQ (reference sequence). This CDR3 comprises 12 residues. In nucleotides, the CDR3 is TGTGCCAGCAGCTTTCCGGGAAGCAAGGGTTTCTTT. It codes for CASSFPGSKGFF.

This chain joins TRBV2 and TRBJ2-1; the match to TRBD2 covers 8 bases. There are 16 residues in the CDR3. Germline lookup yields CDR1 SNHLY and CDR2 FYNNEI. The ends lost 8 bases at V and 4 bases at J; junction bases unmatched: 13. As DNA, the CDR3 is TGTGCCAGCGCGAGGGGGGGTAGCGGGGTTTACAATGAGCAGTTCTTC. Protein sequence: CASARGGSGVYNEQFF.

CDR3 loop: CASSGRGGRDTQYF. For the CDR3, the DNA is TGTGCCAGCAGTGGGAGGGGGGGGCGGGATACGCAGTATTTT. The chain couples TRBV25-1 to TRBJ2-3; a possible D gene is TRBD2 (7 bases). The V end was cut by 4 bases, the J end by 6 bases, with 14 bases between. Germline CDR1 is MGHDK and CDR2 is SYGVNS. This CDR3 is 14 amino acids long.

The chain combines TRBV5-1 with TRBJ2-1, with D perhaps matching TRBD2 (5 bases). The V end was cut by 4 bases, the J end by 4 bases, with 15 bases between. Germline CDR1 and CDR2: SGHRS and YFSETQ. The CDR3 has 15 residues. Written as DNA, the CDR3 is TGCGCCAGCAGCCAGAGGGCAGGACCTTACAATGAGCAGTTCTTC. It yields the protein CASSQRAGPYNEQFF.

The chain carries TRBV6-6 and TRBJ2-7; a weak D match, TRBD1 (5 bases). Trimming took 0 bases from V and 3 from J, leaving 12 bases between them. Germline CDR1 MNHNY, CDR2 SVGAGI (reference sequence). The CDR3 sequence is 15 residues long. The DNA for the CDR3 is TGTGCCAGCAGTTACTCCCCCGCACAGGACTACGAGCAGTACTTC. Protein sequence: CASSYSPAQDYEQYF.

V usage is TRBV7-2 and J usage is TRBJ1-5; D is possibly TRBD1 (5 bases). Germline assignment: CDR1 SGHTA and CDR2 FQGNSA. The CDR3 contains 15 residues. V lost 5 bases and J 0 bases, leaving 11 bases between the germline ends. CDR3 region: CASSTTALSNQPQHF. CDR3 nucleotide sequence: TGTGCCAGCAGCACGACAGCCCTTAGCAATCAGCCCCAGCATTTT.

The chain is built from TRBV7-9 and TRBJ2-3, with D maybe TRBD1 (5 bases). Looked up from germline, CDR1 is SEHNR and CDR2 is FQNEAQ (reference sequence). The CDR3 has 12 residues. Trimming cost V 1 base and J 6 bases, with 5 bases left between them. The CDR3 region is CASSLEGDTQYF. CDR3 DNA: TGTGCCAGCAGCTTAGAGGGGGATACGCAGTATTTT.

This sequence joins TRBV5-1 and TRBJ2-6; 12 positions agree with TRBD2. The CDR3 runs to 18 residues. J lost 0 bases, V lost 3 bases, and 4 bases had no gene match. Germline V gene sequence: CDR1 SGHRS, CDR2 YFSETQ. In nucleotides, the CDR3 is TGCGCCAGCAGCTCGGGACTAGCGGGCATCTCTGGGGCCAACGTCCTGACTTTC. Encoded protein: CASSSGLAGISGANVLTF.

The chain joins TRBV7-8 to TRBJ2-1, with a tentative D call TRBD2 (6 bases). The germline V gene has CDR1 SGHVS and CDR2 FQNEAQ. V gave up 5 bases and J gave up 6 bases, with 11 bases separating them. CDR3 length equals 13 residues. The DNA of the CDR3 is TGTGCCAGCAGCCCTGTGGGGGGCAATGAGCAGTTCTTC. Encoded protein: CASSPVGGNEQFF.

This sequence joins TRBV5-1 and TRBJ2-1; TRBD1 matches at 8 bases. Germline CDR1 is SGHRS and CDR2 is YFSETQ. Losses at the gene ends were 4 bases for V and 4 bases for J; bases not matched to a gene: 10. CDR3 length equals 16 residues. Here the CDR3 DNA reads TGCGCCAGCAGCCCCATTAGGACAGGGATATACAATGAGCAGTTCTTC. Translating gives CASSPIRTGIYNEQFF.

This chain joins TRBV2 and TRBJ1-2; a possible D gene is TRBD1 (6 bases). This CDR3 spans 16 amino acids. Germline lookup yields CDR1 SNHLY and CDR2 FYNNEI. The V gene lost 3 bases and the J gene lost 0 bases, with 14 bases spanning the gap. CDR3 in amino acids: CASSETQGIANYGYTF. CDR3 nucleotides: TGTGCCAGCAGTGAGACTCAGGGGATAGCTAACTATGGCTACACCTTC.

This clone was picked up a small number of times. Here the CDR3 DNA reads TGTGCCAGCAGCAAGGACAACGGCTACGAGCAGTACTTC. Translated, it gives CASSKDNGYEQYF. V and J are TRBV7-2 and TRBJ2-7; D is possibly TRBD1 (5 bases). The CDR3 is 13 amino acids. Trimming stripped 5 bases from V and 3 bases from J, with 11 bases between. Per germline, CDR1 SGHTA and CDR2 FQGNSA.

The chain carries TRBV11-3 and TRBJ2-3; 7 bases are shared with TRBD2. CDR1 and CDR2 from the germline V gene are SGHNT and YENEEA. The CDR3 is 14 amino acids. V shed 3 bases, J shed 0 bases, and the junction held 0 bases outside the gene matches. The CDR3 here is CASSLRGSTDTQYF. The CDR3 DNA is TGTGCCAGCAGCTTGCGGGGGAGCACAGATACGCAGTATTTT. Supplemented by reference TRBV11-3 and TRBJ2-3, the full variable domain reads EAGVVQSPRYKIIEKKQPVAFWCNPISGHNTLYWYLQNLGQGPELLIRYENEEAVDDSQLPKDRFSAERLKGVDSTLKIQPAELGDSAVYLCASSLRGSTDTQYFGPGTRLTVL.

This chain's CDR3 is CASSEGGPGGTQYF. CDR3 DNA: TGTGCCAGCAGCGAGGGGGGGCCCGGCGGGACCCAGTACTTC. The V and J genes are TRBV9 and TRBJ2-5; a possible D gene is TRBD2 (7 bases). Looked up from germline, CDR1 is SGDLS and CDR2 is YYNGEE. V was shortened by 3 bases and J by 7 bases, with 16 bases between the two germline ends. The CDR3 contains 14 residues. The full variable domain, rest sourced from reference TRBV9 and TRBJ2-5, is DSGVTQTPKHLITATGQRVTLRCSPRSGDLSVYWYQQSLDQGLQFLIQYYNGEERAKGNILERFSAQQFPDLHSELNLSSLELGDSALYFCASSEGGPGGTQYFGPGTRLLVL.

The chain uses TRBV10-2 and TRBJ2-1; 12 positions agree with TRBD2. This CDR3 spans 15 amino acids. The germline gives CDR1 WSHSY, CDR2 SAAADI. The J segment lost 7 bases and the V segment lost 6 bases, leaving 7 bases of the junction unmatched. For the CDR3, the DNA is TGCGCCAGCAGATCTAGCGGGAGGGCGGGGAATGAGCAGTTCTTC. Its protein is CASRSSGRAGNEQFF.

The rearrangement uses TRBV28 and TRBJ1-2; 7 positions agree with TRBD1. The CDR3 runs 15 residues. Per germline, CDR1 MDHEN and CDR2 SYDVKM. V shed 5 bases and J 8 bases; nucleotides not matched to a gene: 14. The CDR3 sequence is CASSAGQRPSGGYTF. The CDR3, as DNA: TGTGCCAGCAGTGCGGGACAGCGCCCCTCTGGGGGCTACACCTTC.

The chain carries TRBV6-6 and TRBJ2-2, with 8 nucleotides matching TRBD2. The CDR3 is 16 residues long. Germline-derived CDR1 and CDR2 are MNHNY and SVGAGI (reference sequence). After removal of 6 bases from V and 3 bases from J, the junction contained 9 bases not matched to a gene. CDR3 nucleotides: TGTGCCAGCAGCCTTGCCGGGGGGGTCCACACCGGGGAGCTGTTTTTT. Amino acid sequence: CASSLAGGVHTGELFF.

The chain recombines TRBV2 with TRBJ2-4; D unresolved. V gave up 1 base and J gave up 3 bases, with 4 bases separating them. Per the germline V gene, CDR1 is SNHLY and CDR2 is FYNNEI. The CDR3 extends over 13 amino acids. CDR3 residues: CASSEGNKNIQYF. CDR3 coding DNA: TGTGCCAGCAGTGAAGGTAACAAAAACATTCAGTACTTC.

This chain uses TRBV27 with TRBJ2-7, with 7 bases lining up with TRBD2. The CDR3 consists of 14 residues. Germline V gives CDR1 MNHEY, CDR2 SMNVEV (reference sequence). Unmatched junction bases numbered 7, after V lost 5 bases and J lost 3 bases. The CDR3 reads CASSKPGLRYEQYF. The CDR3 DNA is TGTGCCAGCAGTAAACCGGGACTACGCTACGAGCAGTACTTC.